Listed below are T cell receptor beta chains from one sample, sequenced in a study of identical twins. TCRdb analysed the 5' RACE reads with MiXCR anew, one entry per CDR3 protein. Of about 470,000 distinct CDR3 sequences listed, 24% are singletons. This same sample was also taken into another study, of T cells expressing NK-cell markers.

Sequencing was done on a sample of CD4+ T cells sorted from blood. Source of these receptors: a young woman in good health. Both conserved end residues are part of each CDR3. Each record gives: J gene, clone size, D gene, V gene, CDR3 protein, CDR3 DNA. D genes are given only for firm matches. Size values are once, few and many counts, or a class for expanded clones, and some rows have none.

J gene: TRBJ2-7; clone size: .; D gene: TRBD2; V gene: TRBV7-2; CDR3 protein: CASSPGSGRAGYEQYF; CDR3 DNA: TGTGCCAGCAGTCCAGGGAGCGGGAGGGCCGGGTACGAGCAGTACTTC
J gene: TRBJ1-4; clone size: few; D gene: .; V gene: TRBV5-5; CDR3 protein: CASSNRERDRQGEKLFF; CDR3 DNA: TGTGCCAGCAGCAACCGAGAAAGGGACCGCCAAGGCGAAAAACTGTTTTTT
J gene: TRBJ2-2; clone size: few; D gene: TRBD1; V gene: TRBV24-1; CDR3 protein: CATSDPDRGQTGELFF; CDR3 DNA: TGTGCCACCAGTGATCCCGACAGGGGGCAAACCGGGGAGCTGTTTTTT
J gene: TRBJ2-7; clone size: .; D gene: .; V gene: TRBV5-1; CDR3 protein: CASRPSVGDEQYF; CDR3 DNA: TGCGCCAGCCGTCCCAGCGTGGGGGACGAGCAGTACTTC
J gene: TRBJ2-1; clone size: .; D gene: TRBD2; V gene: TRBV5-1; CDR3 protein: CASSEDGGGFYNEQFF; CDR3 DNA: TGCGCCAGCAGCGAGGACGGGGGAGGGTTCTACAATGAGCAGTTCTTC
J gene: TRBJ1-4; clone size: few; D gene: .; V gene: TRBV7-9; CDR3 protein: CASSLGAGLDEKLFF; CDR3 DNA: TGTGCCAGCAGCCTCGGCGCCGGCTTGGATGAAAAACTGTTTTTT
J gene: TRBJ1-1; clone size: many; D gene: .; V gene: TRBV3-1; CDR3 protein: CASSHPGWGTEAFF; CDR3 DNA: TGTGCCAGCAGTCATCCAGGGTGGGGCACTGAAGCTTTCTTT
J gene: TRBJ2-1; clone size: .; D gene: TRBD2; V gene: TRBV5-1; CDR3 protein: CASNPSKASGAYNEQFF; CDR3 DNA: TGCGCCAGCAACCCCTCCAAGGCTAGCGGGGCCTACAATGAGCAGTTCTTC
J gene: TRBJ2-1; clone size: .; D gene: .; V gene: TRBV18; CDR3 protein: CASSPGQNEQFF; CDR3 DNA: TGTGCCAGCTCACCAGGGCAAAATGAGCAGTTCTTC
J gene: TRBJ1-2; clone size: few; D gene: TRBD1; V gene: TRBV4-3; CDR3 protein: CASSQRDSRRSGGYTF; CDR3 DNA: TGCGCCAGCAGCCAAAGGGACAGCCGACGGTCGGGTGGCTACACCTTC
J gene: TRBJ2-3; clone size: .; D gene: TRBD1; V gene: TRBV11-3; CDR3 protein: CASSSRTGSTDTQYF; CDR3 DNA: TGTGCCAGCAGCTCGAGGACAGGTAGCACAGATACGCAGTATTTT
J gene: TRBJ1-2; clone size: .; D gene: .; V gene: TRBV6-1; CDR3 protein: CASSVDRSGYTF; CDR3 DNA: TGTGCCAGCAGCGTAGACAGATCTGGCTACACCTTC
J gene: TRBJ1-2; clone size: few; D gene: TRBD1; V gene: TRBV7-2; CDR3 protein: CASSFGDRGFGYGYTF; CDR3 DNA: TGTGCCAGCAGCTTCGGGGACAGGGGTTTCGGCTATGGCTACACCTTC
J gene: TRBJ2-7; clone size: .; D gene: TRBD2; V gene: TRBV16; CDR3 protein: CASSQLAEFRNEQYF; CDR3 DNA: TGTGCCAGCAGCCAACTAGCGGAGTTCCGGAACGAGCAGTACTTC
J gene: TRBJ2-5; clone size: few; D gene: TRBD1; V gene: TRBV29-1; CDR3 protein: CSISGTGSLQTQYF; CDR3 DNA: TGCAGCATATCCGGGACAGGGTCTTTACAGACCCAGTACTTC
J gene: TRBJ1-2; clone size: few; D gene: .; V gene: TRBV4-3; CDR3 protein: CASSQDPGYGYTF; CDR3 DNA: TGCGCCAGCAGCCAAGACCCGGGCTATGGCTACACCTTC
J gene: TRBJ1-2; clone size: few; D gene: .; V gene: TRBV5-6; CDR3 protein: CASSLAATGYTF; CDR3 DNA: TGTGCCAGCAGCTTGGCGGCGACTGGCTACACCTTC
J gene: TRBJ1-2; clone size: .; D gene: .; V gene: TRBV3-1; CDR3 protein: CASSQSQPYGYTF; CDR3 DNA: TGTGCCAGCAGCCAGTCACAGCCCTATGGCTACACCTTC
J gene: TRBJ1-2; clone size: few; D gene: TRBD1; V gene: TRBV12-3/TRBV12-4; CDR3 protein: CASSRGRGRYGYTF; CDR3 DNA: TGTGCCAGCTCCAGAGGCAGGGGGCGGTATGGCTACACCTTC
J gene: TRBJ2-1; clone size: few; D gene: .; V gene: TRBV7-2; CDR3 protein: CASSPQRSMYNEQFF; CDR3 DNA: TGTGCCAGCAGCCCCCAGCGGAGTATGTACAATGAGCAGTTCTTC
J gene: TRBJ2-6; clone size: few; D gene: .; V gene: TRBV5-6; CDR3 protein: CASSPGASGANVLTF; CDR3 DNA: TGTGCCAGCAGCCCGGGGGCGTCTGGGGCCAACGTCCTGACTTTC
J gene: TRBJ2-3; clone size: .; D gene: TRBD2; V gene: TRBV4-3; CDR3 protein: CASSQRRLAGVVDTQYF; CDR3 DNA: TGCGCCAGCAGCCAACGTCGTCTAGCGGGAGTGGTAGATACGCAGTATTTT
J gene: TRBJ1-1; clone size: .; D gene: .; V gene: TRBV20-1; CDR3 protein: CSASRATEAFF; CDR3 DNA: TGCAGTGCTAGCCGGGCCACTGAAGCTTTCTTT